This T cell receptor beta chain was sequenced for a study of T cell responses to AZD1222 COVID-19 vaccine. Study-wide points: The donors showed a predominance of white British ancestry and of females, with possible underestimation of clonal diversity.

The method was immunoSEQ multiplex PCR; TCRdb's version includes in-frame clones alone and lacks a portion of them. The profile shows 80,000 to 90,000 clones, around 87% of them singletons. To note about this clone: Its target is unknown.

The germline V gene encodes CDR1 GTSNPN and CDR2 SVGIG (reference sequence). This CDR3 is 14 amino acids long. Trimming stripped 3 bases from V and 5 bases from J, with 15 bases between. The receptor's source is an adult in good health. V usage is TRBV30 and J usage is TRBJ2-3; D unclear. The starting material was peripheral blood, obtained on day 0 of MenACWY control vaccination. CDR3 region: CAWSDGPPIDTQYF. CDR3 nucleotides: TGTGCCTGGAGCGACGGGCCCCCTATAGATACGCAGTATTTT.